This T cell receptor beta chain derives from a study of CD8 T cells in ankylosing spondylitis. Findings and caveats of the study: Matched synovial fluid from ankylosing spondylitis patients was reported to be enriched for disease-linked clones. Earlier authors reported some of these motif variants in reactive arthritis synovial fluid and blood. With a CD8+ phenotype, disease-linked clones were relatively rare in peripheral blood.

Germline V gene lookup returns CDR1 DFQATT and CDR2 SNEGSKA (reference sequence). The CDR3 extends over 14 amino acids. The junction had 7 bases not matched to a gene; V was cut back by 4 bases and J by 3 bases. The sample holds many counts of this clonotype. The antigen is undetermined. A quantitative 5'-RACE method, one with molecular barcodes, was used to make TCR beta libraries. TCRdb ran MiXCR on the 5' RACE reads and lists one entry per CDR3 protein. Found here are under 250,000 distinct CDR3 sequences, over 8.5% of them singletons; the top ten hold around 6.5%. Sequenced: blood, either unsorted or a sorted T cell fraction (not recorded which). The clonotype comes from a male donor with ankylosing spondylitis or in good health (not recorded which). J is TRBJ2-5 and V is TRBV20-1; 8 nucleotides agree with TRBD2. CDR3 sequence: CSATLGLVEETQYF. The CDR3, as DNA: TGCAGTGCTACGCTGGGACTAGTGGAAGAGACCCAGTACTTC.